This T cell receptor beta chain emerged from a study of Ad26.COV2.S vaccination and SARS-CoV-2 variants. Sequenced by immunoSEQ multiplex PCR; TCRdb stores in-frame clones only, minus some. The top ten hold 4.3% of the sample, which has 440,000 or so clones, around 91% seen once. Treatment denoted: around 19 received Ad26.COV2.S at low or high dose, single or two shots; 5 received placebo; per-sample allocation not given. The study sampled participants on day 63 after the first vaccine or placebo injection. Germline values: CDR1 SGDLS, CDR2 YYNGEE. The CDR3 runs to 13 residues. With V trimmed by 5 bases and J by 6 bases, 5 bases remained unmatched.

This sequence was found in a person between 18 and 60 years old who received the Ad26.COV2.S COVID-19 vaccine or a placebo. This rearrangement joins TRBV9 to TRBJ2-3, with 8 bases aligning to TRBD1. Specimen: peripheral blood, collected in a trial of Ad26.COV2.S vaccine versus placebo. CDR3 DNA: TGTGCCAGCAGGGGACAGGATTCCGATACGCAGTATTTT. Translation gives CASRGQDSDTQYF.